The subject of this entry is one T cell receptor beta chain. No antigen is known for it. Libraries were prepared by immunoSEQ multiplex PCR; TCRdb keeps only in-frame clonotypes and omits some of them. The table lists about 18,000 clones, approximately 84% of them singletons, with approximately 0.72% in the top ten. The length of the CDR3 is 19 residues. Germline V lookup: CDR1 GTSNPN, CDR2 SVGIG (reference sequence). Trimming pared 5 bases from V and 1 base from J, leaving 26 bases between. The data belong to a study of T cells in narcolepsy. Study-wide findings and caveats: Blood of same and different patients, but not healthy controls, reportedly held recurring autoreactive clonotypes.

Sequencing was performed on memory (CD45RA-) CD4+ T cells from blood. The clonotype originates from a human donor in good health. J is TRBJ2-2 and V is TRBV30; possible D gene TRBD2, 6 bases. CDR3 DNA: TGTGCCTGGCGCAGGTTTCAGCAGGGTAGCGGAAGGAACACCGGGGAGCTGTTTTTT. Protein: CAWRRFQQGSGRNTGELFF.